One TCR beta chain is described in this entry. Its target is not known. The CDR3 has 14 amino acids. With V trimmed by 2 bases and J by 7 bases, 5 bases remained unmatched. Germline V gene sequence: CDR1 SQVTM, CDR2 ANQGSEA. The data belong to a study of breast tumors, draining lymph nodes, adjacent tissues. Study-level results: The lymph node origin of tumor T cells was framed as consistent with a hypothesis, not demonstrated. The data were judged consistent with most tumor T cells coming from lymph node and expanding in tumor. Compared with basal-like, luminal-like tumors shared significantly more repertoire with nontumor tissue. Tumor repertoires ranked between lymph nodes and nontumor tissue in diversity, with V and J gene preferences.

Each CDR3 protein is one row after TCRdb ran MiXCR on the multiplex PCR reads. Here the sample spans 150,000 to 200,000 distinct CDR3 sequences, about 33% being singletons. Samples came from axillary lymph nodes draining the breast cancer. This clonotype was sampled from a female donor with breast cancer. Some clones in this sample may be carry-over from other donors' samples. Specimen: axillary lymph node tissue. The gene calls are TRBV29-1 and TRBJ1-2; 12 positions agree with TRBD1. CDR3 sequence reads: CSVERDRGRGGYTF. The CDR3 DNA sequence: TGCAGCGTTGAACGGGACAGGGGGCGAGGTGGCTACACCTTC.